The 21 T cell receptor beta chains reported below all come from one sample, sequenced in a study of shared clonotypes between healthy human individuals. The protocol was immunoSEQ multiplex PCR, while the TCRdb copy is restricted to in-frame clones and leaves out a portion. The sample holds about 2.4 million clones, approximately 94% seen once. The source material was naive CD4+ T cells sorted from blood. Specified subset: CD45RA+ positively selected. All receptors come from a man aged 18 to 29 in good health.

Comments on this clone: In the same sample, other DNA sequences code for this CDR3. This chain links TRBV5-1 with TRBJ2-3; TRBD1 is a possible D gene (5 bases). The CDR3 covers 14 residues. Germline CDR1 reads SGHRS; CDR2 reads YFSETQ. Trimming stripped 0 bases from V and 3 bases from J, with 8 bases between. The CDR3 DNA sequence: TGCGCCAGCAGCTTGGGACAGTTGACAGATACGCAGTATTTT. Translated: CASSLGQLTDTQYF.

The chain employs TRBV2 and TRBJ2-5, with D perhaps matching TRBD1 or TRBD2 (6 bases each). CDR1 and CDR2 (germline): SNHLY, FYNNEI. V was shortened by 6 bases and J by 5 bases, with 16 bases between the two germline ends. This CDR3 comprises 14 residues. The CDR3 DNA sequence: TGTGCCAGCAGGGAGGGACAACTACAGGAGACCCAGTACTTC. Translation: CASREGQLQETQYF.

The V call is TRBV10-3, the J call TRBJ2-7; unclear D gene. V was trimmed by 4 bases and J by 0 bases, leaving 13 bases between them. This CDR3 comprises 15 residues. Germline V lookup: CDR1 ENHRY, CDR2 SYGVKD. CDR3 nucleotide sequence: TGTGCCATCAGTGCCATCCGTGGGGACTCCTACGAGCAGTACTTC. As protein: CAISAIRGDSYEQYF.

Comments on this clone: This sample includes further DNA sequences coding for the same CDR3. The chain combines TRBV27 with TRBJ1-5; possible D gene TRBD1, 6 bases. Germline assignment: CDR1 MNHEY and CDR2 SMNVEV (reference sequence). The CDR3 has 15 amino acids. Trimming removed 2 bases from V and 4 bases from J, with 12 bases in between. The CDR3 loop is CASSLVQGPNQPQHF. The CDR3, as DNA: TGTGCCAGCAGTTTAGTTCAGGGGCCGAATCAGCCCCAGCATTTT.

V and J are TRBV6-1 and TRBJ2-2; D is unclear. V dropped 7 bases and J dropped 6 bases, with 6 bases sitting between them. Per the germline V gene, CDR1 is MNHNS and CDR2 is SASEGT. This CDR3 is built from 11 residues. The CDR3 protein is CASTRAGELFF. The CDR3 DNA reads TGTGCCAGCACTCGGGCCGGGGAGCTGTTTTTT.

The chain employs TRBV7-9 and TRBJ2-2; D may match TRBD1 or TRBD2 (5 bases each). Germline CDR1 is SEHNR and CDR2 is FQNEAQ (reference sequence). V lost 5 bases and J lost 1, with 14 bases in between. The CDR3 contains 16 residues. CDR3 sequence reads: CASSPRGSVNTGELFF. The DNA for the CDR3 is TGTGCCAGCAGCCCTCGGGGCTCTGTGAACACCGGGGAGCTGTTTTTT.

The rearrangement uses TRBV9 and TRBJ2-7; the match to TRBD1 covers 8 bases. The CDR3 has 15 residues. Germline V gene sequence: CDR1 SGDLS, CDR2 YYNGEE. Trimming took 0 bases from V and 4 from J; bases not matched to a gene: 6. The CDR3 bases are TGTGCCAGCAGCGTAGGTTGGCAGGGGGCATACGAGCAGTACTTC. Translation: CASSVGWQGAYEQYF. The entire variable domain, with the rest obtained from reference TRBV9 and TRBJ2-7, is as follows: DSGVTQTPKHLITATGQRVTLRCSPRSGDLSVYWYQQSLDQGLQFLIQYYNGEERAKGNILERFSAQQFPDLHSELNLSSLELGDSALYFCASSVGWQGAYEQYFGPGTRLTVT.

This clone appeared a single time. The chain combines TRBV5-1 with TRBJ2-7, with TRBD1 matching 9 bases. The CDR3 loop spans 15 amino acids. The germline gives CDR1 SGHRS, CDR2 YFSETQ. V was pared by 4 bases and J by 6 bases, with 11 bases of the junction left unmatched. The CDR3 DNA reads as TGCGCCAGCAGCGCGACGGGACAGGGTATTGGCGAGCAGTACTTC. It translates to CASSATGQGIGEQYF.

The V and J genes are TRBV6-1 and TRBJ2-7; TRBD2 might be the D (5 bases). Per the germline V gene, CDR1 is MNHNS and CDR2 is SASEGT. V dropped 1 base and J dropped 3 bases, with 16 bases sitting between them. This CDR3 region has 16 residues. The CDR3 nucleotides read TGTGCCAGCAGTGAAGGTCCGCCGTCGGGGAGCTACGAGCAGTACTTC. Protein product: CASSEGPPSGSYEQYF.

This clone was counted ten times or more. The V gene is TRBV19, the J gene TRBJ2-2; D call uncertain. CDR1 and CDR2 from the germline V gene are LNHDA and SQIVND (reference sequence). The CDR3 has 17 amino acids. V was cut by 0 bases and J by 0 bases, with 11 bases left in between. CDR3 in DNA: TGTGCCAGTAGTATAGACTCGGACGGAGCGAACACCGGGGAGCTGTTTTTT. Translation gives CASSIDSDGANTGELFF.

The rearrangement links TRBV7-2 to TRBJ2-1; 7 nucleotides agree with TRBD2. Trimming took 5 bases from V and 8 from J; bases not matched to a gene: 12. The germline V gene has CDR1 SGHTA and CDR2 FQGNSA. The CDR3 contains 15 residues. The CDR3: CASSLSGAVNDEQFF. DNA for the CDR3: TGTGCCAGCAGCCTAAGCGGGGCGGTCAACGATGAGCAGTTCTTC.

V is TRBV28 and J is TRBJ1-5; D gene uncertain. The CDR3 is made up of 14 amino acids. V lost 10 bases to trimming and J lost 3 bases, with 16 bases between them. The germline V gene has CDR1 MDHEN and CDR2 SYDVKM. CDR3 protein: CATATGGTNQPQHF. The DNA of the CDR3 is TGTGCCACCGCCACGGGCGGCACCAATCAGCCCCAGCATTTT.

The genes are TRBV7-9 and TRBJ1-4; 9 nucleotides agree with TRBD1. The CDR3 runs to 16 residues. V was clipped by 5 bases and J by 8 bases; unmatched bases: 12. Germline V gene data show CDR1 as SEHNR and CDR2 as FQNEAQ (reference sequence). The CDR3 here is CASSLTLGQGNEKLFF. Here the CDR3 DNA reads TGTGCCAGCAGCCTTACCCTGGGACAGGGAAACGAAAAACTGTTTTTT.

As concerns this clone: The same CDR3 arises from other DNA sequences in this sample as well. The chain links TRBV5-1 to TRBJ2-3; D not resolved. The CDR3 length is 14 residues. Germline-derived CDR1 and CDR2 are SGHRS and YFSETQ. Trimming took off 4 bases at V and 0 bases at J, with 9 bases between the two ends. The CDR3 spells CASSLDISTDTQYF. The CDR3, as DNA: TGCGCCAGCAGCCTTGACATTAGCACAGATACGCAGTATTTT.

The CDR3 spells CASSMRVLAGVDNTGELFF. The CDR3 nucleotides are TGTGCCAGTAGTATGAGGGTGCTAGCGGGAGTAGACAACACCGGGGAGCTGTTTTTT. The chain joins TRBV19 to TRBJ2-2; 10 nucleotides match TRBD2. Trimming took 3 bases from V and 2 from J; bases not matched to a gene: 12. The germline CDR1 and CDR2 sequences are LNHDA and SQIVND (reference sequence). This CDR3 spans 19 amino acids.

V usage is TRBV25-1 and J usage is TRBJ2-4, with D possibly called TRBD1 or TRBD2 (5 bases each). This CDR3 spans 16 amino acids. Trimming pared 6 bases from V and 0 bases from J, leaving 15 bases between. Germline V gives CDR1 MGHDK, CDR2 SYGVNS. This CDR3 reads CASRPRDGLAKNIQYF. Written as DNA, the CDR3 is TGTGCCAGCAGGCCTCGGGACGGGCTAGCCAAAAACATTCAGTACTTC.

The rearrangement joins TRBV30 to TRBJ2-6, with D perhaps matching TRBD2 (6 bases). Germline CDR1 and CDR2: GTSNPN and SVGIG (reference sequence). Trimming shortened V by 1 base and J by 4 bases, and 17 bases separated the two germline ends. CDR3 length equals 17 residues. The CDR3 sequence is CAWSASLPGGGANVLTF. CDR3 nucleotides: TGTGCCTGGAGTGCCAGTCTGCCCGGGGGAGGGGCCAACGTCCTGACTTTC.

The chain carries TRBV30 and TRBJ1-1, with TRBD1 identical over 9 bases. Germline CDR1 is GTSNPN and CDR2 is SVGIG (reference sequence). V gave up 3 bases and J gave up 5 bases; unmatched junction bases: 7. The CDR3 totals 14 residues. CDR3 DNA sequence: TGTGCCTGGAGGGGACAGGGAAGAAAGACTGAAGCTTTCTTT. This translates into CAWRGQGRKTEAFF.

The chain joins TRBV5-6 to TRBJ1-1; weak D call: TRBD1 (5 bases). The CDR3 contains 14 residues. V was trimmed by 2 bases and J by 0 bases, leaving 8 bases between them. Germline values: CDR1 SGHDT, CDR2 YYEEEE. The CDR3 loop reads CASSLDSLNTEAFF. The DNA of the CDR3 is TGTGCCAGCAGCTTAGACAGTCTGAACACTGAAGCTTTCTTT.

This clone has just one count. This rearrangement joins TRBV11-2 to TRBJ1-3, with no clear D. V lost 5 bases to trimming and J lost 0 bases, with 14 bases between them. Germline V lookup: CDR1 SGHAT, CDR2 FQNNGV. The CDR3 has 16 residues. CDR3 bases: TGTGCCAGCAGCCCTTCATCGGCCGTCTCTGGAAACACCATATATTTT. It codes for CASSPSSAVSGNTIYF.

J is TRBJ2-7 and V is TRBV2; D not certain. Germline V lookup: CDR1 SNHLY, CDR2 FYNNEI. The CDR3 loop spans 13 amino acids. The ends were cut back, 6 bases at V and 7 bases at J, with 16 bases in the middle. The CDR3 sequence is CASSKDISGEQYF. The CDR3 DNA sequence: TGTGCCAGCAGCAAAGACATTTCCGGGGAGCAGTACTTC.